A single sample gave rise to the 12 T cell receptor beta chains below, sequenced in a study of CD8 T cells in Susac syndrome. Random hexamers were used to reverse transcribe an amount of roughly 0.5 to 1 ug RNA. TCRdb re-called the immunoSEQ multiplex PCR reads through MiXCR, storing one row per CDR3 protein. The sample has fewer than 80,000 distinct CDR3 sequences; approximately 93% are singletons. Sequencing input: CD8+ T cells from PBMCs. The receptors shown here come from a human donor with Susac syndrome.

The chain's CDR3 is CASSLAPESSYNEQFF. For the CDR3, the DNA is TGTGCCAGCAGCTTAGCTCCTGAAAGCTCCTACAATGAGCAGTTCTTC. The rearrangement links TRBV11-2 to TRBJ2-1; D remains unclear. Germline CDR1 SGHAT, CDR2 FQNNGV. The CDR3 consists of 16 residues. Trimming stripped 1 base from V and 0 bases from J, with 10 bases between.

The chain uses TRBV4-1 and TRBJ1-6, with 7 bases matching TRBD1. Germline assignment: CDR1 MGHRA and CDR2 YSYEKL. V gave up 4 bases and J gave up 10 bases; unmatched junction bases: 7. The CDR3 is 14 residues long. CDR3 coding DNA: TGCGCCAGCAGCCTACAGGGGTCGGGCTCACCCCTCCACTTT. Translating gives CASSLQGSGSPLHF.

The chain recombines TRBV7-9 with TRBJ2-7; D tentatively fits TRBD1 or TRBD2 (5 bases each). The CDR3 extends over 13 amino acids. Trimming shortened V by 3 bases and J by 5 bases, and 11 bases separated the two germline ends. The germline V gene encodes CDR1 SEHNR and CDR2 FQNEAQ (reference sequence). The CDR3 nucleotides read TGTGCCAGCAGCTTGGGGACGGAGAACGAGCAGTACTTC. Translated, it gives CASSLGTENEQYF.

The V call is TRBV5-4, the J call TRBJ1-2, with a weak D call TRBD1 (6 bases). This CDR3 has 13 amino acids. V was cut by 5 bases and J by 6 bases, with 14 bases left in between. CDR1 and CDR2 (germline): SGHNT, YYREEE (reference sequence). CDR3 residues: CASREGGAHGYTF. Written as DNA, the CDR3 is TGTGCCAGCAGGGAGGGGGGGGCGCATGGCTACACCTTC.

The V call is TRBV15, the J call TRBJ2-1; no clear D gene. The length of the CDR3 is 11 residues. V was clipped by 1 base and J by 8 bases, with 3 bases between them. Germline V gives CDR1 LNHNV, CDR2 YYDKDF (reference sequence). The chain's CDR3 is CATSRGDEQFF. The CDR3 DNA is TGTGCCACCAGCAGAGGGGATGAGCAGTTCTTC.

V usage is TRBV20-1 and J usage is TRBJ2-2, with 7 bases fitting TRBD2. Germline V CDR1 and CDR2: DFQATT, SNEGSKA (reference sequence). Losses at the gene ends were 3 bases for V and 2 bases for J; bases not matched to a gene: 6. The CDR3 sequence is 15 residues long. This CDR3 reads CSARGRDYNTGELFF. For the CDR3, the DNA is TGCAGTGCTAGGGGACGGGACTATAACACCGGGGAGCTGTTTTTT.

The V gene is TRBV12-3 or TRBV12-4, the J gene TRBJ2-5; D is uncertain. The V gene lost 3 bases and the J gene lost 5 bases, with 13 bases spanning the gap. The CDR3 extends over 14 amino acids. CDR3 nucleotides: TGTGCCAGCAGTTTTTCTCGGCGGCTGGAGACCCAGTACTTC. This sequence encodes CASSFSRRLETQYF.

The gene calls are TRBV12-3 or TRBV12-4 and TRBJ2-3, with 7 bases lining up with TRBD1. V lost 1 base and J lost 7; bases outside the gene matches: 8. CDR3 length equals 15 residues. The CDR3 loop reads CASSLGDSGMHTQYF. The CDR3 nucleotides are TGTGCCAGCAGTTTAGGGGACAGCGGCATGCATACGCAGTATTTT.

The chain recombines TRBV11-2 with TRBJ2-1, with D possibly called TRBD1 or TRBD2 (7 bases each). This CDR3 region has 15 residues. The V gene lost 5 bases and the J gene lost 3 bases, with 14 bases spanning the gap. Per the germline V gene, CDR1 is SGHAT and CDR2 is FQNNGV. The CDR3 is CASSVRGGDYNEQFF. The CDR3 DNA reads TGTGCCAGCAGCGTCAGGGGGGGGGACTACAATGAGCAGTTCTTC.

V and J are TRBV28 and TRBJ2-7; D is possibly TRBD2 (5 bases). Germline CDR1 reads MDHEN; CDR2 reads SYDVKM. Trimming removed 2 bases at V and 7 bases at J, with 18 bases between. There are 15 residues in the CDR3. The CDR3 nucleotides read TGTGCCAGCAGTTTAACGCAGGCCCTACCGGGGGAGCAGTACTTC. Translated: CASSLTQALPGEQYF.

Only one count was recorded for this clonotype. The V call is TRBV12-3 or TRBV12-4, the J call TRBJ1-2, with D possibly matching TRBD1 (6 bases). The CDR3 covers 12 residues. V was clipped by 6 bases and J by 2 bases, with 7 bases between them. The CDR3 protein is CASRDSNYGYTF. The CDR3 DNA reads as TGTGCCAGCAGGGACAGCAACTATGGCTACACCTTC.

Here the CDR3 DNA reads TGTGCCAGCAGCCTACCTAGGGGGAACGAGCAGTACTTC. As protein: CASSLPRGNEQYF. The chain employs TRBV28 and TRBJ2-7; tentatively, D is TRBD1 (6 bases). The V end was cut by 6 bases, the J end by 5 bases, with 14 bases between. The CDR3 loop spans 13 amino acids. Per germline, CDR1 MDHEN and CDR2 SYDVKM. Using reference TRBV28 and TRBJ2-7 for the parts outside the CDR3, the full variable domain is DVKVTQSSRYLVKRTGEKVFLECVQDMDHENMFWYRQDPGLGLRLIYFSYDVKMKEKGDIPEGYSVSREKKERFSLILESASTNQTSMYLCASSLPRGNEQYFGPGTRLTVT.